This TCR beta chain was sequenced for a study of blood T cell repertoires in COVID-19 (TCRdb year 2020). Background on the whole study: Samples from collaborators originated in the United States, Italy and Spain and spanned both the acute and convalescent phases of COVID-19. Sample metadata almost always included a de-identified subject ID, COVID-19 status, age in years and sex. The prospective study material was composed of cDNA or gDNA derived from T cells, B-cell-depleted T cells, or PBMCs. Subjects who had been exposed to COVID-19, were actively infected with it, or had recovered from it provided the deeply sampled blood TCRbeta repertoires that made up the dataset. HLA class I and class II types, where available, came from metadata supplied by the sample provider rather than from assay-based typing. A freely available public database, intended as a resource for researchers studying the immune response to SARS-CoV-2, is where the repertoires were released. Samples came from the ongoing ImmuneRACE study (first 160 participants) plus 1,254 subjects from 6 global collaborators. Beyond this particular receptor, the publication reports: Clinical and demographic metadata were provided uncurated, with the amount varying by source and participant.

The table lists this clone with a count of one. It lacks a known antigen. Base qualities are missing; no much larger clone stands one base away. Whole blood was collected in K2EDTA tubes by collaborating institutions according to the institutions' own protocols. Collaborator samples were shipped for TCRbeta analysis as frozen whole blood, isolated PBMCs, or DNA extracted from either sample type. TCRbeta CDR3 regions were amplified from genomic DNA using the immunoSEQ Assay, a bias-controlled multiplex PCR. The authors' analysis ran thus. Within the assay, amplification of reference gene primers was used to estimate how many nucleated cells each sample contained. To quantify the absolute abundance of each unique TCRbeta CDR3 rearrangement, sequence reads were collapsed and filtered. For each sample, productive Simpson clonality was calculated by taking the square root of Simpson's diversity index across productive rearrangements. TCRdb carries this immuneACCESS record with in-frame sequences only. Its versions omit some clonotypes, under half of them owing to an unresolved V gene in the studies checked, with the rest unexplained. The V and J calls and clone size come from that table; D and trimming were worked out from the DNA. The sample includes around 84,000 clones, with about 90% observed a single time. The ten top clones hold approximately 4.2% of the sample.

The sequence came from a man between 50 and 59 years old with active COVID-19. Source material: peripheral blood.

The CDR3 in this case is CASSEFLAGNEQFF. The nucleotide sequence reads TGTGCCAGCAGTGAGTTTCTAGCGGGCAATGAGCAGTTCTTC. The chain is assembled from TRBV25-1 and TRBJ2-1; 8 central nucleotides agree with TRBD2. The CDR3 contains 14 residues, cysteine and phenylalanine counted. Kept here is only the CDR3 DNA, which spans 42 bases and is read in frame from base 1. Germline trimming: 3 bases from V, 6 bases from J; junction bases outside gene matches: 4. Per the germline V gene, MGHDK is the CDR1 and SYGVNS is the CDR2. With all but the CDR3 taken from the reference TRBV25-1 and TRBJ2-1 genes, the full variable domain is: EADIYQTPRYLVIGTGKKITLECSQTMGHDKMYWYQQDPGMELHLIHYSYGVNSTEKGDLSSESTVSRIRTEHFPLTLESARPSHTSQYLCASSEFLAGNEQFFGPGTRLTVL.